This section outlines one T cell receptor (beta chain) sequence together with its context. This clone's antigen is unknown. No quality values exist for individual bases; no much larger clone is one base distant. The sample originates from a study of identical twins (dated by TCRdb to the mid-2010s). As for the study more broadly: The study deep-sequenced TCR alpha and beta repertoires from monozygotic twins, unrelated adults of various ages and cord blood to test whether fetal clonotypes persist. To rule out contamination, the twin experiments were replicated at different times with different library preparation protocols.

The germline V end is reduced by 4 bases and the J end by 0 bases; junction bases left unmatched: 6. The CDR3 contains 16 residues, cysteine and phenylalanine counted. Only the CDR3 part of the read is kept: 48 bases, read in frame from the first base. CDR1 MNHEY and CDR2 SVGEGT were looked up in the germline V gene. The method was 5' RACE. Instrument on record: Illumina HiSeq 2000. A universal primer binding site was added through template switching, and the final cDNA carried a unique molecular identifier so that TCR cDNA molecules could be counted accurately. Specific primers in the conserved constant-segment region were used to synthesize first-strand cDNA for TCR alpha and beta chains. To control for contamination, every cDNA library was double barcoded, receiving both a SMART-Mk sample barcode and Illumina barcodes. TruSeq adapter sequences and Illumina sample barcodes were added in two successive PCR steps. The TCR alpha and beta cDNA libraries were sequenced on the Illumina HiSeq platform using custom primers. Concerning the study's data processing: MiGEC was used to process raw reads and extract unique molecular identifiers, and MiXCR was used to find CDR3 positions. Recombination models were inferred per individual with the repgenHMM and IGoR tools using an EM algorithm. The analysis of shared clonotypes was done with the tcR package in R, with sharing normalized by the product of cloneset sizes. Out-of-frame nonproductive sequences were analyzed to study raw recombination free of thymic and clonal selection effects. TCRdb redid the processing of the public reads, applying fastp at Q25 and MiXCR, and retained in-frame beta chains. One record per CDR3 amino acid sequence lists the most common genes and DNA. None of the V and J calls come from the authors' own analysis; TCRdb made them. In this sample the table shows fewer than 650,000 distinct CDR3 sequences, more than 9% of which occur a single time. The top ten constitute 2.5% to 3.5% of the sample.

General conclusions and limits of the study: Conclusions relied on cross-sectional statistical analysis, since the same donors could not be followed over many years. Compared with coincidental sharing between unrelated individuals, out-of-frame TCR alpha sequences shared between twins had an excess of sequences with low generation probability. Zero-insertion analyses could be partly confounded by invariant T cells such as MAIT and iNKT, although diverse VJ usage argued against such confounding for most clonotypes. A weaker excess of twin sharing was found in beta out-of-frame sequences because the signal-to-noise ratio was lowered by fewer shared sequences. Fewer insertions were carried by abundant cord blood beta clonotypes, a similar but weaker trend appeared in young adult naive repertoires, and no such trend appeared in memory repertoires. Out-of-frame TCR alpha sharing in monozygotic twins was systematically underestimated by recombination models, whereas sharing between unrelated individuals was in agreement with the recombination models.

Only healthy Caucasian donors were included. Three pairs of female monozygotic twins, all aged roughly 18 to 30 years, were included in the twin cohort. The RNA used for TCR libraries was isolated from peripheral blood mononuclear cells. These data are also associated with another study on yellow fever vaccine responses in identical twins. The second study also describes: According to the authors, in identical twins the way T cells responded to vaccination appeared partly convergent and partly personalized. Focusing on identical twins, the study followed the T cell clones that responded to the vaccine, and did so with precision.

The sequence derives from a woman in her late teens or twenties in good health. The sample consisted of PBMCs. Rearrangement joined TRBV6-2 or TRBV6-3 to TRBJ2-7; the central 10 bases match TRBD2. The DNA is as follows: TGTGCCAGCAGTTCAAGGACTAGCGGACTCTCCTACGAGCAGTACTTC. Its protein is CASSSRTSGLSYEQYF.